The rows below give T cell receptor beta chains drawn from one sample of a study of T cells in Graves' hyperthyroidism and ophthalmopathy. Via MiXCR, TCRdb re-called the multiplex PCR reads, giving one row per CDR3 protein. Of about 600,000 distinct CDR3 sequences listed, more than 15% are singletons. The source material was blood. These receptors all come from a woman between 35 and 50 years old with Graves' ophthalmopathy. Both conserved end residues are part of each CDR3. The D gene is left open where the match is weak. For some rows the clone size is stated as once, few or many, or as a class when expanded; others skip it.

clone size,J gene,V gene,D gene,CDR3 DNA,CDR3 protein
many,TRBJ2-7,TRBV20-1,TRBD2,TGCAGTGCTAGAGATGAGGCTAGCGGGGGCGAGCAGTACTTC,CSARDEASGGEQYF
few,TRBJ2-1,TRBV29-1,-,TGCAGCGTTGACCCATATGGCAACCTTGAGCAGTTCTTC,CSVDPYGNLEQFF
few,TRBJ1-5,TRBV2,-,TGTGCCAGCATGGAAGGGAACAATCAGCCCCAGCATTTT,CASMEGNNQPQHF
-,TRBJ1-1,TRBV12-3/TRBV12-4,-,TGTGCCAGCAGACCCGACCGTTCGGCAGCTGAAGCTTTCTTT,CASRPDRSAAEAFF
-,TRBJ2-2,TRBV6-1,-,TGTGCCAGCACCCACTGGAGCGAGGGTCCCGGGGAGCTGTTTTTT,CASTHWSEGPGELFF
many,TRBJ1-2,TRBV7-9,-,TGTGCCAGCAGTGCCGGGACGAAGAACTATGGCTACACCTTC,CASSAGTKNYGYTF
many,TRBJ2-7,TRBV27,-,TGTGCCAGCAGTTTATCCAAAGGACCCTACGAGCAGTACTTC,CASSLSKGPYEQYF
-,TRBJ2-1,TRBV5-1,-,TGCGCCAGCAGCCCCGGAGGCCGGGAAGTTGGTGAGCAGTTCTTC,CASSPGGREVGEQFF
-,TRBJ2-4,TRBV30,-,TGTGCCTGGAGTGTACATCTAGCCAAAAACATTCAGTACTTC,CAWSVHLAKNIQYF
-,TRBJ2-5,TRBV2,TRBD2,TGTGCCAGCAGTGTCGGAGCGGGGGCAAAAGAGACCCAGTACTTC,CASSVGAGAKETQYF
few,TRBJ2-2,TRBV7-3,-,TGTGCCAGCAGCTTCTCCAGAAACACCGGGGAGCTGTTTTTT,CASSFSRNTGELFF
-,TRBJ2-1,TRBV10-3,-,TGTGCCATCAGTGTAAACGGCAATGAGCAGTTCTTC,CAISVNGNEQFF
-,TRBJ1-1,TRBV18,-,TGTGCCATCTCAACAGCAGGGCTCGGCACTGAAGCTTTCTTT,CAISTAGLGTEAFF
-,TRBJ2-1,TRBV14,TRBD2,TGTGCCAGCAGCCAAGATAGGGTACTAGCGAACAACAATGAGCAGTTCTTC,CASSQDRVLANNNEQFF
many,TRBJ1-2,TRBV2,TRBD1,TGTGCCAGCAGTGATCGGGGGACAGGGACTGGCTACACCTTC,CASSDRGTGTGYTF
few,TRBJ2-1,TRBV5-1,-,TGCGCCAGCAGTCCCACGGGTTCCAGCTCCTACAATGAGCAGTTCTTC,CASSPTGSSSYNEQFF
many,TRBJ2-1,TRBV27,-,TGTGCCAGCAGTACCGGGGCCGGAAACAATGAGCAGTTCTTC,CASSTGAGNNEQFF
-,TRBJ1-4,TRBV5-1,-,TGCGCCAGCAGCCCTCAGGACGGGGGAAATGAAAAACTGTTTTTT,CASSPQDGGNEKLFF
many,TRBJ2-1,TRBV5-1,-,TGCGCCAGCAGCTTGTTAAGGGGAGATGGGCCCTACAATGAGCAGTTCTTC,CASSLLRGDGPYNEQFF
-,TRBJ2-3,TRBV13,-,TGTGCCAGCAGCTTAGACAGCACGACAGATACGCAGTATTTT,CASSLDSTTDTQYF
-,TRBJ2-3,TRBV24-1,TRBD2,TGTGCCACCAGTGATTTTCCTAGCGGGAGTAAAGATACGCAGTATTTT,CATSDFPSGSKDTQYF
-,TRBJ1-1,TRBV6-1,-,TGTGCCAGCAGTGCCCGGGGGGGGACTGCCATTGCCCCTGAAGCTTTCTTT,CASSARGGTAIAPEAFF